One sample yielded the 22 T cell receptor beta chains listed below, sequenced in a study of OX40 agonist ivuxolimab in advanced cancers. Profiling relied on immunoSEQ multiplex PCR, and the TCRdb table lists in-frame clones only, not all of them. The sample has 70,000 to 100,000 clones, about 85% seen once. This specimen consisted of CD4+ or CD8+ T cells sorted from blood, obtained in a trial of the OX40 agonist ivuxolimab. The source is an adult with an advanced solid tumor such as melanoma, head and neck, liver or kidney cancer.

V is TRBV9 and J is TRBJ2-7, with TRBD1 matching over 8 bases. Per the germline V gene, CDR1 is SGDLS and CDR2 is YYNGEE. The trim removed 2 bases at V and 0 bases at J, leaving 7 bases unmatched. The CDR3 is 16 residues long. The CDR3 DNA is TGTGCCAGCAGCGTGGGAGAGGACAGGGTCTCCTACGAGCAGTACTTC. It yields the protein CASSVGEDRVSYEQYF.

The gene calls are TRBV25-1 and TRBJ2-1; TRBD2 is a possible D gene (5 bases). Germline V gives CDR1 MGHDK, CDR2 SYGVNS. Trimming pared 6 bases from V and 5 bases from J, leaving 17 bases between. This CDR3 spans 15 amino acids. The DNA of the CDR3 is TGTGCCAGCAGGGACGAGGGCTCCCACAACAATGAGCAGTTCTTC. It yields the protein CASRDEGSHNNEQFF.

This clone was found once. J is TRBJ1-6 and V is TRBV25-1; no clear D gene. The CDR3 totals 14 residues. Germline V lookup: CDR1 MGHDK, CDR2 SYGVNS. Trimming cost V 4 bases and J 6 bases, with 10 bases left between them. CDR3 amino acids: CASSGGRANSPLHF. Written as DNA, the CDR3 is TGTGCCAGCAGTGGCGGCCGTGCTAATTCACCCCTCCACTTT.

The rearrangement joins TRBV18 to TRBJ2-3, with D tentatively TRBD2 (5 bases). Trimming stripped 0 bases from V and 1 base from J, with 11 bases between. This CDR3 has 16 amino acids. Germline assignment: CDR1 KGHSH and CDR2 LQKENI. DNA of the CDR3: TGTGCCAGCTCACCACCGGCGGGTTCGGGCACAGATACGCAGTATTTT. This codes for CASSPPAGSGTDTQYF.

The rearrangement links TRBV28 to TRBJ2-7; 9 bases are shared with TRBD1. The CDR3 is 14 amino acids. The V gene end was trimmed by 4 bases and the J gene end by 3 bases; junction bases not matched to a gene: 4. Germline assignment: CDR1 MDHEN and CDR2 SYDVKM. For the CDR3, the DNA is TGTGCCAGCAGTTATGGGACAGGGAGCTACGAGCAGTACGTC. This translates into CASSYGTGSYEQYV.

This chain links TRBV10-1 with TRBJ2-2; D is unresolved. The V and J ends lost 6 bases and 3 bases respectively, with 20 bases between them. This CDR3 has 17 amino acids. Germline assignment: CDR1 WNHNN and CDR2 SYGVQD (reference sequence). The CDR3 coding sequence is TGCGCCAGCAGCGTCGGGCCAGCCGCTTTTTACACCGGGGAGCTGTTTTTT. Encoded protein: CASSVGPAAFYTGELFF.

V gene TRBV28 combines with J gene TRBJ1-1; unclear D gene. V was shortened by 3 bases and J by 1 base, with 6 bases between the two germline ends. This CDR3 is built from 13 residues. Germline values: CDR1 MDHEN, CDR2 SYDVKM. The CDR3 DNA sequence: TGTGCCAGCAGTTTTCGGGGGAACACTGAAGCTTTCTTT. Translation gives CASSFRGNTEAFF.

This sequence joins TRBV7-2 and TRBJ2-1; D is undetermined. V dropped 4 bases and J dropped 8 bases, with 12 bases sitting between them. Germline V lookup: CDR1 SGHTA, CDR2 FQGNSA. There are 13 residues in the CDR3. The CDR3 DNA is TGTGCCAGCAGCTCGGTTGCCTTCGATGAGCAGTTCTTC. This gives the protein CASSSVAFDEQFF. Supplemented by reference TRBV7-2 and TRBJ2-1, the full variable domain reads GAGVSQSPSNKVTEKGKDVELRCDPISGHTALYWYRQSLGQGLEFLIYFQGNSAPDKSGLPSDRFSAERTGGSVSTLTIQRTQQEDSAVYLCASSSVAFDEQFFGPGTRLTVL.

CDR3 nucleotide sequence: TGCGCCAGCAGCTCCTACAGGGGGCGCAGGGAGACCCAGTACTTC. This sequence encodes CASSSYRGRRETQYF. The V and J genes are TRBV5-1 and TRBJ2-5; 9 bases map to TRBD1. CDR1 and CDR2 (germline): SGHRS, YFSETQ. Trimming took 3 bases from V and 5 from J; bases not matched to a gene: 8. This CDR3 comprises 15 residues.

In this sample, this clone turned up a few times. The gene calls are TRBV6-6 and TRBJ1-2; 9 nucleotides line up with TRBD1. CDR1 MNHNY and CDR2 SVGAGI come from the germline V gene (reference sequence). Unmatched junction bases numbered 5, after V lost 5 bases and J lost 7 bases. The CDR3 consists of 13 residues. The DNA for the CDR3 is TGTGCCAGCAGTCCATGGACAGGGGTTGGCTACACCTTC. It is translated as CASSPWTGVGYTF.

DNA of the CDR3: TGTGCCAGCAGCCCGCAAGAAGGGGGTTACGAGCAGTACTTC. Amino acid sequence: CASSPQEGGYEQYF. This sequence joins TRBV6-5 and TRBJ2-7, with a possible D match to TRBD1 (6 bases). The germline CDR1 and CDR2 sequences are MNHEY and SVGAGI. The CDR3 is made up of 14 amino acids. Trimming took 6 bases from V and 4 from J, leaving 16 bases between them.

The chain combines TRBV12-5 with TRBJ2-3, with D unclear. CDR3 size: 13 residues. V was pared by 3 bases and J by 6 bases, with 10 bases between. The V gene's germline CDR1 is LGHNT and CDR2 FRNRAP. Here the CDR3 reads CASGLSVEDTQYF. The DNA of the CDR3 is TGTGCTAGTGGTTTATCAGTCGAGGATACGCAGTATTTT. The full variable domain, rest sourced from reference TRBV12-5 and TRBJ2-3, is DARVTQTPRHKVTEMGQEVTMRCQPILGHNTVFWYRQTMMQGLELLAYFRNRAPLDDSGMPKDRFSAEMPDATLATLKIQPSEPRDSAVYFCASGLSVEDTQYFGPGTRLTVL.

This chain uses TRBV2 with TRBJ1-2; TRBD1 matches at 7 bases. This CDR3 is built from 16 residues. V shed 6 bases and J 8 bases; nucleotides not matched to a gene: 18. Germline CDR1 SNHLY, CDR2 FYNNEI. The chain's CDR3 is CASSSRGAGGLYGYTF. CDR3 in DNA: TGTGCCAGCAGCTCTAGGGGGGCAGGGGGATTGTACGGCTACACCTTC. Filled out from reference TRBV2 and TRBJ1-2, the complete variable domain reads EPEVTQTPSHQVTQMGQEVILRCVPISNHLYFYWYRQILGQKVEFLVSFYNNEISEKSEIFDDQFSVERPDGSNFTLKIRSTKLEDSAMYFCASSSRGAGGLYGYTFGSGTRLTVV.

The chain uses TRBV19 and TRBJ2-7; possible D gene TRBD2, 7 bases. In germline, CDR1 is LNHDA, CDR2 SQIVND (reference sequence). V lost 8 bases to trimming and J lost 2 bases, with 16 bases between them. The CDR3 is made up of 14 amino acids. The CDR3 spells CASAVGGGAYEQYF. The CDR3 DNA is TGTGCCAGTGCAGTAGGGGGGGGAGCCTACGAGCAGTACTTC.

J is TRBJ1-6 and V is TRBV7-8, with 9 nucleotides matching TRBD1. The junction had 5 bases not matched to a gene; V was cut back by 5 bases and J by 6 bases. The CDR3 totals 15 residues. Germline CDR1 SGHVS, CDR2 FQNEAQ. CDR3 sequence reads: CASSPGTGSNSPLHF. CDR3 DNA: TGTGCCAGCAGCCCCGGGACAGGGAGTAATTCACCCCTCCACTTT.

The CDR3 nucleotides read TGCGCCAGCAGCCAAGGACAGTCGGGGGTAAATGAGCAGTTCTTC. Encoded protein: CASSQGQSGVNEQFF. The gene calls are TRBV4-3 and TRBJ2-1; maybe TRBD2 (6 bases). The CDR3 has 15 residues. CDR1 LGHNA and CDR2 YSLEER come from the germline V gene. The germline V and J ends were trimmed by 1 base and 7 bases, with 14 bases remaining between them.

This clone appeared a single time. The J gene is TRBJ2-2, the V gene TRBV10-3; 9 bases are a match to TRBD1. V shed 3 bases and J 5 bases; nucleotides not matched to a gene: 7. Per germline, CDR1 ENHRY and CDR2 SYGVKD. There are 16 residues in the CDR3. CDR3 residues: CAISDGTGSRTGELFF. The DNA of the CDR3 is TGTGCCATCAGTGATGGGACAGGGAGTAGGACCGGGGAGCTGTTTTTT.

The CDR3 DNA sequence: TGTGCCAGTTCTCGGGACAGCACAGATACGCAGTATTTT. This gives the protein CASSRDSTDTQYF. The chain links TRBV19 to TRBJ2-3; D could derive from TRBD1 or TRBD2 (5 bases each). V was pared by 8 bases and J by 0 bases, with 9 bases between. CDR1 and CDR2 from the germline V gene are LNHDA and SQIVND (reference sequence). There are 13 residues in the CDR3.

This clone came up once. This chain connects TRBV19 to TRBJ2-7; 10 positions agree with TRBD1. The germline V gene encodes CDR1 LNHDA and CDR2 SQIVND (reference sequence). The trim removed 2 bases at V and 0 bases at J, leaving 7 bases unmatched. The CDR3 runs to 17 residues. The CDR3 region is CASSIMKGQGGSYEQYF. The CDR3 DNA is TGTGCCAGTAGTATAATGAAAGGACAGGGGGGCTCCTACGAGCAGTACTTC.

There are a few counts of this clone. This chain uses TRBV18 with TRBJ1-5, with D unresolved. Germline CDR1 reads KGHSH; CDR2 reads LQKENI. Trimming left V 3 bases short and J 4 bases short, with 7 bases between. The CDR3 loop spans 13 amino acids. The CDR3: CASSPSENQPQHF. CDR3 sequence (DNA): TGTGCCAGCTCACCGTCGGAGAATCAGCCCCAGCATTTT.

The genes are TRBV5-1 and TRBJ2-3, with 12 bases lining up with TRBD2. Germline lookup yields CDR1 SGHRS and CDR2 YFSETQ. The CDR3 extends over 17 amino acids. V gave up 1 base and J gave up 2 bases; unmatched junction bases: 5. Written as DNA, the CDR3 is TGCGCCAGCAGCTTGACTAGCGGGGGGTCCGCCACAGATACGCAGTATTTT. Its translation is CASSLTSGGSATDTQYF.

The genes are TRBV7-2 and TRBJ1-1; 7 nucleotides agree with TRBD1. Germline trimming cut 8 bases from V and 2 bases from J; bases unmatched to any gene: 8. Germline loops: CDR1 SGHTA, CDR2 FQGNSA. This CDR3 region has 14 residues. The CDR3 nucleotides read TGTGCCAGCCGCTGGACAGGAGCTAACACTGAAGCTTTCTTT. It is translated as CASRWTGANTEAFF.